The present entry profiles one T cell receptor (beta chain) with its context. The data derive from a study of shared clonotypes between healthy human individuals. Study-level information: Plates per donor: three CD4 naive, three CD4 memory, two CD8 naive, one CD8 memory.

CD8 cells regarded as naive lacked CD45RO, were positively chosen for CCR7, and omitted terminally differentiated effector memory CD45RA+ cells. The genomic DNA of each subset was split evenly across several immunoSEQ plates. Here immunoSEQ multiplex PCR was the method, and the copy in TCRdb shows in-frame clones only, minus some. The sample has some 580,000 clones; 98% are singletons. This CDR3 has 13 residues. The germline V gene has CDR1 MDHEN and CDR2 SYDVKM. Trimming left V 2 bases short and J 6 bases short, with 9 bases between. The chain recombines TRBV28 with TRBJ2-3; D unresolved. The TCR was taken from a man in his thirties or forties in good health. The sample taken for sequencing was naive CD8+ T cells sorted from blood. CDR3 sequence: CASSLSSSDTQYF. Here the CDR3 DNA reads TGTGCCAGCAGTTTAAGTAGCTCGGATACGCAGTATTTT. Full variable domain (rest looked up from reference TRBV28 and TRBJ2-3): DVKVTQSSRYLVKRTGEKVFLECVQDMDHENMFWYRQDPGLGLRLIYFSYDVKMKEKGDIPEGYSVSREKKERFSLILESASTNQTSMYLCASSLSSSDTQYFGPGTRLTVL.